The entry below gives a single TCR beta chain sequence along with its context. Its antigen is undetermined. The junction differs from germline at one of its ends, possibly a read error. Assay: immunoSEQ multiplex PCR; the TCRdb copy retains only in-frame clones and omits some. The sample has around 310,000 clones; roughly 88% are singletons. CDR1 and CDR2 (germline): SGHAT, FQNNGV. The CDR3 totals 12 residues. Regarding treatment: some 20 received Ad26.COV2.S at low or high dose, single or two shots; about 5 received placebo; per-sample allocation not given. Specimens were obtained on day 63 following the first vaccine or placebo injection. This record belongs to a study of Ad26.COV2.S vaccination and SARS-CoV-2 variants. The wider study: Dosing was one shot or two shots 56 days apart.

Study-level findings and limits: While placebo recipients had lower spike-specific TCR breadth, vaccine recipients had more.

The source is a person between 18 and 65 years old who received the Ad26.COV2.S COVID-19 vaccine or a placebo. This sample comprised peripheral blood, obtained in a trial of Ad26.COV2.S vaccine versus placebo. J is TRBJ2-3 and V is TRBV11-2, with D unresolved. The CDR3 loop is CASSLGTDTQYF. For the CDR3, the DNA is TGTGCCAGCAGCTTAGGCACGGATACGCAGTATTTT. The full variable domain, completed using reference TRBV11-2 and TRBJ2-3, is EAGVAQSPRYKIIEKRQSVAFWCNPISGHATLYWYQQILGQGPKLLIQFQNNGVVDDSQLPKDRFSAERLKGVDSTLKIQPAKLEDSAVYLCASSLGTDTQYFGPGTRLTVL.